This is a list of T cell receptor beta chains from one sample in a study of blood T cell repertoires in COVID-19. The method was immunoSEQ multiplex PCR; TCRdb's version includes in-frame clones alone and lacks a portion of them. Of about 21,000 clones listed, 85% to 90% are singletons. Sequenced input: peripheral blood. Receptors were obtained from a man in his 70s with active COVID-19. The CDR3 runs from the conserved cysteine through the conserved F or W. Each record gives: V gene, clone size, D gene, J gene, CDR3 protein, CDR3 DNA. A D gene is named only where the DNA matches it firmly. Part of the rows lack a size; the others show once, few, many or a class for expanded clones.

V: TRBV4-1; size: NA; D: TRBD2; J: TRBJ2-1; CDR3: CASSQESRTSGGIEQFF; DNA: TGCGCCAGCAGCCAAGAGTCCAGGACTAGCGGGGGCATTGAGCAGTTCTTC
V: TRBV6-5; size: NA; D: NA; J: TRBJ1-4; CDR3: CASSQSTATNEKLFF; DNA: TGTGCCAGCTCCCAATCGACTGCAACTAATGAAAAACTGTTTTTT
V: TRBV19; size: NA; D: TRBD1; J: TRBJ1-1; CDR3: CASSLDRVRGTEAFF; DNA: TGTGCCAGTAGTTTGGACAGGGTACGGGGCACTGAAGCTTTCTTT
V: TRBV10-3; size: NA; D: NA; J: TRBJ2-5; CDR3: CATGASGSRETQYF; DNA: TGTGCCACGGGGGCTAGCGGCTCACGGGAGACCCAGTACTTC
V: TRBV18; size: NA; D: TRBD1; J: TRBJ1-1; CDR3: CASRPGQVNTEAFF; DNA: TGTGCCAGCCGACCGGGACAGGTGAACACTGAAGCTTTCTTT
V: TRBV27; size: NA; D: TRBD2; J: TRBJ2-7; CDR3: CASSLGLAGAEQYF; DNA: TGTGCCAGCAGTTTAGGGCTAGCGGGAGCAGAGCAGTACTTC
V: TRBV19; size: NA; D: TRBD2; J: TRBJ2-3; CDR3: CASKIAGSTDTQYF; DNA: TGTGCCAGTAAAATAGCGGGAAGCACAGATACGCAGTATTTT
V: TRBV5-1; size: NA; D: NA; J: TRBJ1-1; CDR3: CASSLYTGRNTEAFF; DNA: TGCGCCAGCAGCTTGTACACAGGGAGGAACACTGAAGCTTTCTTT
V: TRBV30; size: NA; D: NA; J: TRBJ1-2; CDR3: CAWSPGWENYGYTF; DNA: TGTGCCTGGAGCCCCGGGTGGGAGAACTATGGCTACACCTTC
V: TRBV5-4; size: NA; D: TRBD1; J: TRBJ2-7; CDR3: CASSQDRASYEQYF; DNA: TGTGCCAGCAGCCAGGACAGGGCCTCCTACGAGCAGTACTTC
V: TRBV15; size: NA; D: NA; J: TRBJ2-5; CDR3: CATSRDSNQETQYF; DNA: TGTGCCACCAGCAGAGATTCTAACCAAGAGACCCAGTACTTC
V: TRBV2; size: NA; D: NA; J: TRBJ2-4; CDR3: CASGAGTHPGAKNIQYF; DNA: TGTGCCAGCGGCGCGGGAACCCACCCTGGGGCCAAAAACATTCAGTACTTC
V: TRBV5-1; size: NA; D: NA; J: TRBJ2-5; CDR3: CASSLVPGSAETQYF; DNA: TGCGCCAGCAGCTTGGTTCCAGGGTCGGCAGAGACCCAGTACTTC
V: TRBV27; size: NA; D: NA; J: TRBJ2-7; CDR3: CASSLGPGAYEQYF; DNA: TGTGCCAGCAGTTTGGGGCCAGGCGCCTACGAGCAGTACTTC
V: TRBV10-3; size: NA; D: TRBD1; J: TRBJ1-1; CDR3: CATERDRGPEAFF; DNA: TGTGCCACCGAGAGGGACAGGGGACCTGAAGCTTTCTTT
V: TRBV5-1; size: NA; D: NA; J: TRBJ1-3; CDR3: CASSLWETEPGNTIYF; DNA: TGCGCCAGCAGCTTGTGGGAGACCGAGCCTGGAAACACCATATATTTT
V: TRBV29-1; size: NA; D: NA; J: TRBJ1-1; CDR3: CSVDPHGGRTEAFF; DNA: TGCAGCGTCGACCCCCACGGGGGGAGGACTGAAGCTTTCTTT
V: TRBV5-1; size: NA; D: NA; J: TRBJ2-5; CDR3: CASSSNGQVETQYF; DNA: TGCGCCAGCAGCTCCAATGGGCAGGTCGAGACCCAGTACTTC
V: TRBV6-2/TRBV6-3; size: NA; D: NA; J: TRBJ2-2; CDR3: CASSYSTEMNTGELFF; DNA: TGTGCCAGCAGTTACTCGACTGAGATGAACACCGGGGAGCTGTTTTTT
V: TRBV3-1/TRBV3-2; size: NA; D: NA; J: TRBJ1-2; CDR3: CASSQAMDGYTF; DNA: TGTGCCAGCAGCCAGGCAATGGATGGCTACACCTTC
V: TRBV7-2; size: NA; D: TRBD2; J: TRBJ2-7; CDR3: CASRLPGRDEQYF; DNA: TGTGCCAGCAGGCTCCCGGGGAGGGACGAGCAGTACTTC
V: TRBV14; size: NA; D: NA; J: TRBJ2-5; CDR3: CASSRLDLETQYF; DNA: TGTGCCAGCAGCCGGCTAGACCTAGAGACCCAGTACTTC
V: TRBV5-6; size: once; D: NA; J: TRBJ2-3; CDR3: CASSLEGGLRTDTQYF; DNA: TGTGCCAGCAGCTTGGAAGGAGGGCTCCGCACAGATACGCAGTATTTT
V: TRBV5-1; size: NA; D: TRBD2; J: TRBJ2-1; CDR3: CASSSLANEQFF; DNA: TGCGCCAGCAGCTCACTAGCGAATGAGCAGTTCTTC
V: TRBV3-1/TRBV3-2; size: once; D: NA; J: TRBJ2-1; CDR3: CASSRPRGGAYNEQFF; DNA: TGTGCCAGCAGCCGCCCACGTGGGGGGGCTTACAATGAGCAGTTCTTC
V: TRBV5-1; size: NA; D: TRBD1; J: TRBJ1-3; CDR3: CASSLSDRVGNTIYF; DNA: TGCGCCAGCAGCTTGTCGGACAGGGTTGGAAACACCATATATTTT
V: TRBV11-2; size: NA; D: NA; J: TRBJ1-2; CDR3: CASSPGQTYASYGYTF; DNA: TGTGCCAGCAGCCCCGGACAGACCTACGCTAGCTATGGCTACACCTTC
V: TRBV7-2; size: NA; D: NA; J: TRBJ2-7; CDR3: CASSLFGGVNF; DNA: TGTGCCAGCAGCTTATTTGGCGGGGTAAACTTC
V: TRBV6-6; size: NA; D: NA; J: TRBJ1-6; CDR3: CASSYSVNRDSPLHF; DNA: TGTGCCAGCAGTTACTCGGTGAACAGAGATTCACCCCTCCACTTT
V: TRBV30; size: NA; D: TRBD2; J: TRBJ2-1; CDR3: CAWSRGLGLAGGPGYNEQFF; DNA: TGTGCCTGGAGTCGGGGATTAGGACTAGCGGGAGGGCCGGGCTATAATGAGCAGTTCTTC
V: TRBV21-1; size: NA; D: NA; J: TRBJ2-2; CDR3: CASSKGLAGANTGELFF; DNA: TGTGCCAGCAGCAAAGGACTAGCGGGGGCCAACACCGGGGAGCTGTTTTTT
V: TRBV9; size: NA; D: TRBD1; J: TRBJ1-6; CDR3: CASSLSTGGDSPLHF; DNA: TGTGCCAGCAGCTTATCCACAGGGGGGGATTCACCCCTCCACTTT
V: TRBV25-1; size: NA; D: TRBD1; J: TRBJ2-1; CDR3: CASSDQQGSSEQFF; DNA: TGTGCCAGCAGTGACCAACAGGGGAGTAGTGAGCAGTTCTTC
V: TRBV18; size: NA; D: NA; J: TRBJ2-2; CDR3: CASSPMIRDPGELFF; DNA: TGTGCCAGCTCACCAATGATCAGGGATCCCGGGGAGCTGTTTTTT
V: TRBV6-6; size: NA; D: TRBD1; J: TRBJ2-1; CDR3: CATSGQGNNNEQFF; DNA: TGTGCCACCAGTGGACAGGGGAACAACAATGAGCAGTTCTTC
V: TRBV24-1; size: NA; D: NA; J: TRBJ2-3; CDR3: CATSDFGGRPAFSADTQYF; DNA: TGTGCCACCAGTGATTTCGGGGGACGGCCGGCCTTTTCCGCAGATACGCAGTATTTT
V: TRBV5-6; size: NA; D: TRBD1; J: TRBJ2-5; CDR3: CATGTGRRETQYF; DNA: TGTGCCACCGGGACAGGGAGGCGGGAGACCCAGTACTTC
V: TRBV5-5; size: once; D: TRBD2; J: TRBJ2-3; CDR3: CASSLASGDTDTQYF; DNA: TGTGCCAGCAGCTTGGCTAGCGGAGACACAGATACGCAGTATTTT
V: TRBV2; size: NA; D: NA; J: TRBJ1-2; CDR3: CASSGGRGNYGYTF; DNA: TGTGCCAGCAGTGGTGGCAGGGGAAACTATGGCTACACCTTC
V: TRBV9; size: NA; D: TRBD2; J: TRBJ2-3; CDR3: CASSVTSGFTDTQYF; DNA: TGTGCCAGCAGCGTAACTAGCGGGTTCACAGATACGCAGTATTTT